These T cell receptor beta chains were read from a single sample in a study of T cell responses to AZD1222 COVID-19 vaccine. The data were produced by immunoSEQ multiplex PCR, yet TCRdb's version contains in-frame clones alone and is incomplete. The sample yields over 150,000 clones, roughly 88% seen once. The specimen was peripheral blood, collected 28 days after the second AZD1222 dose. These receptors were obtained from an adult who received the AZD1222 COVID-19 vaccine. The CDR3 runs from the conserved cysteine through the conserved F or W. A D gene is named only where the DNA matches it firmly. Clone size is not always given. Where it is, it says once, few, many or a class for expanded clones.

>-|TRBJ2-3|-|TRBV7-9
TGTGCCAGCAGCTTCGCGCTAAGCACAGATACGCAGTATTTT
CASSFALSTDTQYF
>-|TRBJ1-1|-|TRBV3-1/TRBV3-2
TGTGCCAGCAGCCAAGCATTGGGGGGGTTGAACACTGAAGCTTTCTTT
CASSQALGGLNTEAFF
>-|TRBJ1-2|-|TRBV19
TGTGCCAGTAGCCGGATGGGGCAGGTTGATGTTCGCGTGAATGGCTACACCTTC
CASSRMGQVDVRVNGYTF
>-|TRBJ1-5|-|TRBV4-1
TGTGCCAGCACGATGGACGGCGGCATCAATCAGCCCCAGCATTTT
CASTMDGGINQPQHF
>-|TRBJ1-1|-|TRBV6-2/TRBV6-3
TGTGCCAGCAGTCTCTTGGGCGGGAACACTGAAGCTTTCTTT
CASSLLGGNTEAFF
>once|TRBJ2-2|TRBD2|TRBV15
TGTGCCACCAGCAGAGGGGGGGGCGGGGAGCTGTTTTTT
CATSRGGGGELFF
>once|TRBJ1-5|TRBD1|TRBV19
TGTGCCGGCTCACCGGGACAGGCCATGGGGCCCCAGCATTTT
CAGSPGQAMGPQHF
>-|TRBJ2-3|TRBD1|TRBV12-5
TGTGCTAGTGGTCCGGGACAGGGGAGACCAGATACGCAGTATTTT
CASGPGQGRPDTQYF
>-|TRBJ1-2|-|TRBV7-9
TGTGCCAGCAGCCCTGGAACTAACTATGGCTACACCTTC
CASSPGTNYGYTF
>once|TRBJ1-4|-|TRBV30
TGTGCCTGGAGTGTAAGGGCAACTAATGAAAAACTGTTTTTT
CAWSVRATNEKLFF
>few|TRBJ1-2|TRBD1|TRBV14
TGTGCCAGCAGCCAAGTTAATATGGGACAGATTGATGGCTACACCTTC
CASSQVNMGQIDGYTF
>-|TRBJ1-1|-|TRBV29-1
TGCAGCGTTGCAGGACTGAACACTGAAGCTTTCTTT
CSVAGLNTEAFF
>-|TRBJ1-2|TRBD1|TRBV6-5
TGTGCCAGCAGTTACACCGGACAGGGAGAAGGCTACACCTTC
CASSYTGQGEGYTF
>-|TRBJ2-3|-|TRBV5-1
-
CASSLFGSGETDTQYF
>-|TRBJ2-5|-|TRBV2
TGTGCCAGCAGTGTTGGTCAAGAGACCCAGTACTTC
CASSVGQETQYF
>-|TRBJ2-5|-|TRBV4-1
TGCGCCAGCAGTCCCAGGGGGGGAGAGACCCAGTACTTC
CASSPRGGETQYF
>-|TRBJ1-5|-|TRBV6-2/TRBV6-3
TGTGCCAGCAGTAACGGCGCAGGTGGGCATAGCAATCAGCCCCAGCATTTT
CASSNGAGGHSNQPQHF
>-|TRBJ1-3|TRBD1|TRBV29-1
TGCAGCGTTACCGGGACAGAGTATGGAAACACCATATATTTT
CSVTGTEYGNTIYF
>-|TRBJ1-2|TRBD1|TRBV15
TGTGCCACCAGCCGCGGACAGGGGGACGGTGGCTACACCTTC
CATSRGQGDGGYTF
>-|TRBJ2-7|TRBD1|TRBV12-5
TGTGCTAGTGGTCCTGAATACAGGGGTTCCTACGAGCAGTACTTC
CASGPEYRGSYEQYF
>-|TRBJ1-1|TRBD1|TRBV30
TGTGCCTGGAGAAGGACAGGCCAGAACACTGAAGCTTTCTTT
CAWRRTGQNTEAFF
>-|TRBJ2-7|TRBD1|TRBV13
TGTGCCAGCAGAAGAACCGGACAGGGGCTCAACGAGCAGTACTTC
CASRRTGQGLNEQYF
>-|TRBJ1-1|-|TRBV5-4
TGTGCCAGCAGCTTGGTACGGTTAAGGGACACTGAAGCTTTCTTT
CASSLVRLRDTEAFF
>-|TRBJ1-2|-|TRBV10-3
TGTGCCATCAGTCCCGGACAGAACTATGGCTACACCTTC
CAISPGQNYGYTF
>-|TRBJ1-5|-|TRBV6-6
TGTGCCAGCACCAGGGAAAGTCGTCAGCCCCAGCATTTT
CASTRESRQPQHF
>-|TRBJ1-6|-|TRBV30
TGTGCCTGGAATACGAGGATGACCTATAATTCACCCCTCCACTTT
CAWNTRMTYNSPLHF
>few|TRBJ2-4|-|TRBV2
TGTGCCAGCAGTGAGCTACGGGGAAACATTCAGTACTTC
CASSELRGNIQYF
>-|TRBJ1-2|-|TRBV4-3
TGCGCCAGCAGCGACGGGAGATCTATGGGCTACACCTTC
CASSDGRSMGYTF
>-|TRBJ2-6|-|TRBV19
TGTGCCAGTAGTACGGCTAAGGCTTCTGGGGCCAACGTCCTGACTTTC
CASSTAKASGANVLTF
>-|TRBJ1-4|-|TRBV25-1
TGTGCCAGCAGTGAACCTTCACCAGGGTTAAATGAAAAACTGTTTTTT
CASSEPSPGLNEKLFF
>-|TRBJ2-2|-|TRBV18
TGTGCCAGCTCACCATATCCCGGGGAGCTGTTTTTT
CASSPYPGELFF
>-|TRBJ1-3|-|TRBV9
TGTGCCAGCAGCGTGGGGGGCGGGAGCTCTGGAAACACCATATATTTT
CASSVGGGSSGNTIYF
>-|TRBJ2-7|TRBD1|TRBV19
TGTGCCAGTAAGGACAGGAGCTCCTACGAGCAGTACTTC
CASKDRSSYEQYF
>-|TRBJ1-1|TRBD1|TRBV29-1
TGCAGCGTTGGAACAGGGGAGACTGAAGCTTTCTTT
CSVGTGETEAFF
>-|TRBJ1-1|-|TRBV29-1
TGCAGCGTTTATCTAAAGGGTTTGGGCACTGAAGCTTTCTTT
CSVYLKGLGTEAFF
>-|TRBJ1-4|-|TRBV7-2
TGTGCCAGCAGCTTAGCGCCCCCTCCAACTAATGAAAAACTGTTTTTT
CASSLAPPPTNEKLFF
>-|TRBJ2-7|-|TRBV7-9
TGTGCCAGCAGCTTAGCTAACGAGCAGTACTTC
CASSLANEQYF
>once|TRBJ1-2|-|TRBV12-3/TRBV12-4
TGTGCCAGCAGATACGGGGATACGAGTGGCTACACCTTC
CASRYGDTSGYTF
>-|TRBJ1-6|-|TRBV4-1
TGCGCCAAGCTTGGGCCTGCCCTAAGCTCCTATAATTCACCCCTCCACTTT
CAKLGPALSSYNSPLHF
>-|TRBJ1-1|-|TRBV2
TGTGCCAGCAGTGATGAGTCGACAACTGAAGCTTTCTTT
CASSDESTTEAFF
>few|TRBJ1-3|TRBD1|TRBV18
TGTGCCAGCTCACCACCGAGACAGGGGACGTCTGGAAACACCATATATTTT
CASSPPRQGTSGNTIYF
>-|TRBJ2-2|-|TRBV6-2/TRBV6-3
TGTGCCAGCAGCCACTTGTCCGGGGAGCTGTTTTTT
CASSHLSGELFF